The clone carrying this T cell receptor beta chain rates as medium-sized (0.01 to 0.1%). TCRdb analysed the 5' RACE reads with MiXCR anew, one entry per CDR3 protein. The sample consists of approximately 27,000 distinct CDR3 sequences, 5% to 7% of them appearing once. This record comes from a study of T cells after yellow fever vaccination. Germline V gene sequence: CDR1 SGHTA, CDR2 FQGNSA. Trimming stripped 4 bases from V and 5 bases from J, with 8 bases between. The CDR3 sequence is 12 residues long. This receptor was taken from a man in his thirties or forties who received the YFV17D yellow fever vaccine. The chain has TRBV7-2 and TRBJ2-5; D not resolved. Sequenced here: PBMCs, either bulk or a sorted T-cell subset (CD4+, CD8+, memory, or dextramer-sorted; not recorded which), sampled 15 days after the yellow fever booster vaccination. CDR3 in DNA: TGTGCCAGCAGCTCACCACGGGAGACCCAGTACTTC. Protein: CASSSPRETQYF. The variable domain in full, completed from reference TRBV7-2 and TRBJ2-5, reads GAGVSQSPSNKVTEKGKDVELRCDPISGHTALYWYRQSLGQGLEFLIYFQGNSAPDKSGLPSDRFSAERTGGSVSTLTIQRTQQEDSAVYLCASSSPRETQYFGPGTRLLVL.